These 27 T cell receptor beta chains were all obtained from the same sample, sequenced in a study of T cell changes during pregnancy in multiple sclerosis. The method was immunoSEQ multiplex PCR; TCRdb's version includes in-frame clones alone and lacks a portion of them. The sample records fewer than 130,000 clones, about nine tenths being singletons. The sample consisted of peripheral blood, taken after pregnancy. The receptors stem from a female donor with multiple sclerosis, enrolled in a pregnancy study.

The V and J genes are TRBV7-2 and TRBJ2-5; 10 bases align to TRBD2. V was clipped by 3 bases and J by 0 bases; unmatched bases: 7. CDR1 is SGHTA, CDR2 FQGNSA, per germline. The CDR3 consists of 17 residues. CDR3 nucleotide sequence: TGTGCCAGCAGCTTCCCTAGCGGGAGCCAGTACCAAGAGACCCAGTACTTC. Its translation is CASSFPSGSQYQETQYF.

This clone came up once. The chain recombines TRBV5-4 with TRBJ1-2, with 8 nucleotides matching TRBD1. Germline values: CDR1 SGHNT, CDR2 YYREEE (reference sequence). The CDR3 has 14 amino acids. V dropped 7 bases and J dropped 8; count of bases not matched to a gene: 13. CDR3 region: CASGSTGVRRGYTF. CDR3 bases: TGTGCCAGCGGGTCGACAGGGGTCCGTCGGGGCTACACCTTC.

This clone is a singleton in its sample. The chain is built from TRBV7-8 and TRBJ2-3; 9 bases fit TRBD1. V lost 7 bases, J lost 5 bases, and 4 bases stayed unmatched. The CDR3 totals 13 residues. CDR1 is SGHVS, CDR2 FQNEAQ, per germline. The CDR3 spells CASTGQGGDTQYF. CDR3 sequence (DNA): TGTGCCAGCACGGGACAGGGAGGAGATACGCAGTATTTT.

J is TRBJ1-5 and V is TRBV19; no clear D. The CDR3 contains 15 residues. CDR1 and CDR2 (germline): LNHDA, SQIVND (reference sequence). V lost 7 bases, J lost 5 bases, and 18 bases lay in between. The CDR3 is CASTPAEGGYQPQHF. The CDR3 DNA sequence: TGTGCCAGTACCCCGGCTGAGGGCGGATATCAGCCCCAGCATTTT.

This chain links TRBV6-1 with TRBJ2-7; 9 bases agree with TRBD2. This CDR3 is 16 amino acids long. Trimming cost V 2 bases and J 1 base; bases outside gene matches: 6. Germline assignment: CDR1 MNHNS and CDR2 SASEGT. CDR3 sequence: CASSEIGGGASYEQYF. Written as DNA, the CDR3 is TGTGCCAGCAGTGAAATAGGCGGGGGGGCGTCCTACGAGCAGTACTTC.

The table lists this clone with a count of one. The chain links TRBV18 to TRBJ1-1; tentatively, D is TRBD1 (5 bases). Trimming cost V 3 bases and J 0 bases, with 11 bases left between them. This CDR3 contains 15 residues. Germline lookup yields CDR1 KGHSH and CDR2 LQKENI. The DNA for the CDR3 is TGTGCCAGCTCACCCGGAGGGGAAATGAACACTGAAGCTTTCTTT. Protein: CASSPGGEMNTEAFF.

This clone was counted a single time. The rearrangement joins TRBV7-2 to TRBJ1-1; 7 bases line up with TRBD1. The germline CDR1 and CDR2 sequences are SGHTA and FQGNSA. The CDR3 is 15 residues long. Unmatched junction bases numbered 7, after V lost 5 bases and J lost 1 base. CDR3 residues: CASSLYRGGNTEAFF. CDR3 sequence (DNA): TGTGCCAGCAGCCTATACAGGGGCGGGAACACTGAAGCTTTCTTT.

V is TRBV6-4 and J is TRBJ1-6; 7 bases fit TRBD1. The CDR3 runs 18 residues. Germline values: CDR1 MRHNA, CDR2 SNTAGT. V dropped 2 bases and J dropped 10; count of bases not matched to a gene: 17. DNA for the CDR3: TGTGCCAGCAGTGACGTCGGGGTCCCTGGGACAGTTGAATCACCCCTCCACTTT. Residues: CASSDVGVPGTVESPLHF.

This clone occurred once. For the CDR3, the DNA is TGTGCCAGCAGCCCGCGGGACAGACTCTACGAGCAGTACTTC. Translated, it gives CASSPRDRLYEQYF. This sequence joins TRBV7-8 and TRBJ2-7, with TRBD1 as a possible D gene (7 bases). The CDR3 is 14 residues long. Germline lookup yields CDR1 SGHVS and CDR2 FQNEAQ. V lost 5 bases, J lost 3 bases, and 14 bases lay in between.

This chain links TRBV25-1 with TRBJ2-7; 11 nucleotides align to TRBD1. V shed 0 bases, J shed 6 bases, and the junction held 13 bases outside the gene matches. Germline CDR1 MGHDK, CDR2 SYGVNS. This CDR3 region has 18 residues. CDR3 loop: CASSEYLVDRGLLGEQYF. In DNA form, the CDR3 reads TGTGCCAGCAGTGAATATCTTGTGGACAGGGGGCTTTTGGGCGAGCAGTACTTC.

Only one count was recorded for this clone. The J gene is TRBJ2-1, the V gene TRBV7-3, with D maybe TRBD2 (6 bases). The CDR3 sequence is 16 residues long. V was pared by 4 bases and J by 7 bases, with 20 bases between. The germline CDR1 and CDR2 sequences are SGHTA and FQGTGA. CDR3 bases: TGTGCCAGCAGCTCACTACGACTAGGGCGCGGGAATGAGCAGTTCTTC. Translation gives CASSSLRLGRGNEQFF.

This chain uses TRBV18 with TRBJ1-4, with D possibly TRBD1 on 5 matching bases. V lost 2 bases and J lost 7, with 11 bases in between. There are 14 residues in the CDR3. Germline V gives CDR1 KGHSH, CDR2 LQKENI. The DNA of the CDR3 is TGTGCCAGCTCACCATCCCAGGGATCTGAAAAACTGTTTTTT. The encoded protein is CASSPSQGSEKLFF. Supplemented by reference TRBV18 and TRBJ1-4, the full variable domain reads NAGVMQNPRHLVRRRGQEARLRCSPMKGHSHVYWYRQLPEEGLKFMVYLQKENIIDESGMPKERFSAEFPKEGPSILRIQQVVRGDSAAYFCASSPSQGSEKLFFGSGTQLSVL.

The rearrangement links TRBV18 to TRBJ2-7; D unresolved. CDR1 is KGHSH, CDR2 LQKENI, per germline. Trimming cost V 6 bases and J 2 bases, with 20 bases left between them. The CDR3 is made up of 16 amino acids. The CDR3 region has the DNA TGTGCCAGCTCCCCCGGGTTGGCACTTAAGCCCTACGAGCAGTACTTC. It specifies CASSPGLALKPYEQYF.

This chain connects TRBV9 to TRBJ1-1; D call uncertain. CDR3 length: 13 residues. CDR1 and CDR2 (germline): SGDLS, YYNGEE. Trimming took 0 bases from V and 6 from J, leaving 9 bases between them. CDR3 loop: CASSVGERAEAFF. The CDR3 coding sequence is TGTGCCAGCAGCGTAGGCGAGCGCGCTGAAGCTTTCTTT.

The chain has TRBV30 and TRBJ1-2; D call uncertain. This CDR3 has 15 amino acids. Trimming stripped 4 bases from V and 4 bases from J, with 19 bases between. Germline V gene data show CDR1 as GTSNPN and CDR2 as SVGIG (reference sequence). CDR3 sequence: CAWTIGPSGVYGYTF. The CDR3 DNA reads TGTGCCTGGACCATAGGACCCTCCGGGGTCTATGGCTACACCTTC.

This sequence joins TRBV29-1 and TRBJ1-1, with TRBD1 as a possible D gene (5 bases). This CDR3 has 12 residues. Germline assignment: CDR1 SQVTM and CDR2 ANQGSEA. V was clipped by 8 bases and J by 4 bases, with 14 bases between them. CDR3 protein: CSPTLQGTEAFF. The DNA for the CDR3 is TGCAGCCCTACGCTCCAGGGCACTGAAGCTTTCTTT.

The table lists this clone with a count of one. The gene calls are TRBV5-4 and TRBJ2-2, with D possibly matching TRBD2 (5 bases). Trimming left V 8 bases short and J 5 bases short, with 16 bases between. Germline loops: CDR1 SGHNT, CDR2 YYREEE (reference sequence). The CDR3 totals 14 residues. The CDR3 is CASNPGGLTGELFF. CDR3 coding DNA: TGTGCCAGTAACCCCGGAGGCCTTACCGGGGAGCTGTTTTTT.

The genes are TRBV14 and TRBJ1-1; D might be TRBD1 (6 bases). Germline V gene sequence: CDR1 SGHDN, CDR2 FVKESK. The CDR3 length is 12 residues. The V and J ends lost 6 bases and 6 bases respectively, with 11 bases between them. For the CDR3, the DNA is TGTGCCAGCAGGACAGGATTTGCTGAAGCTTTCTTT. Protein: CASRTGFAEAFF.

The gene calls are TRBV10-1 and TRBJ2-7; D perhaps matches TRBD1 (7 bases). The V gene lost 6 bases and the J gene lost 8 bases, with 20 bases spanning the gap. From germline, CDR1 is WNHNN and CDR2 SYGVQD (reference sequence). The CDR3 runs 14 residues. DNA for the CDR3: TGCGCCAGCAGCGCAGGGGGGCCCGCTACGAAGCAGTACTTC. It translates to CASSAGGPATKQYF.

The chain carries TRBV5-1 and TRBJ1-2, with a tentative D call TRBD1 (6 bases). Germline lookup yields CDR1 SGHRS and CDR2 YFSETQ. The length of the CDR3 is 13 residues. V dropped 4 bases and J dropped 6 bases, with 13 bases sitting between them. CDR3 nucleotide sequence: TGCGCCAGCAGCAGGGTACAGGGAGATGGCTACACCTTC. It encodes CASSRVQGDGYTF.

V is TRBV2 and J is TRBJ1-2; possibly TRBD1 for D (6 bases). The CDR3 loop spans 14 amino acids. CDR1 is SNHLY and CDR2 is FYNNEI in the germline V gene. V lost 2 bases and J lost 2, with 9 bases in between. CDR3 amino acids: CASSETQGNYGYTF. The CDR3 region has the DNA TGTGCCAGCAGTGAAACTCAGGGGAACTATGGCTACACCTTC. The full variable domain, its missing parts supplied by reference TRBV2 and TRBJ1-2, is EPEVTQTPSHQVTQMGQEVILRCVPISNHLYFYWYRQILGQKVEFLVSFYNNEISEKSEIFDDQFSVERPDGSNFTLKIRSTKLEDSAMYFCASSETQGNYGYTFGSGTRLTVV.

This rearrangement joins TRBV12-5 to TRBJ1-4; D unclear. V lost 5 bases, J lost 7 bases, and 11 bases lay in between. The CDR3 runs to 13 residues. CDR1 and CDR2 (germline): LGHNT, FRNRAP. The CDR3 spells CASGRRSSEKLFF. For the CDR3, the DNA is TGTGCTAGTGGTCGAAGGTCTAGTGAAAAACTGTTTTTT.

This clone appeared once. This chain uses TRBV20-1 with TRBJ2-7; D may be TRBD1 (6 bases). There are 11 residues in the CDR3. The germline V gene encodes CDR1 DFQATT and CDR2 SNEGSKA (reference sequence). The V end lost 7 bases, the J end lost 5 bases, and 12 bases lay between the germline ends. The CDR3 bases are TGCAGTGTCGCAGGGGTCCACGAGCAGTACTTC. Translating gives CSVAGVHEQYF.

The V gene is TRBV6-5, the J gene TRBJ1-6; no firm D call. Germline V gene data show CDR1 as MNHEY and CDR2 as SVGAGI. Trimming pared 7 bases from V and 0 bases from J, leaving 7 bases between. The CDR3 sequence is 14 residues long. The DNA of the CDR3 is TGTGCCAGCACCCGGGACTCCTATAATTCACCCCTCCACTTT. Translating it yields CASTRDSYNSPLHF.

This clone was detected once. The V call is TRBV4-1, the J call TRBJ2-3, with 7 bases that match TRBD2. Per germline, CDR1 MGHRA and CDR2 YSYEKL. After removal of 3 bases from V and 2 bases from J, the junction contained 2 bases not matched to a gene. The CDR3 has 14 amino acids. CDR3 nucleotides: TGCGCCAGCAGCCAGGGACTAAACACAGATACGCAGTATTTT. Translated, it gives CASSQGLNTDTQYF.

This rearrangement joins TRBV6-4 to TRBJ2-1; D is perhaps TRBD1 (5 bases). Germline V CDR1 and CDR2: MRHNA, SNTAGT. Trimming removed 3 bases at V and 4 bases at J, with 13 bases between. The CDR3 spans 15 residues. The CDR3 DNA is TGTGCCAGCAGTGATGGTCAGGGCGAGTACAATGAGCAGTTCTTC. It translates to CASSDGQGEYNEQFF.

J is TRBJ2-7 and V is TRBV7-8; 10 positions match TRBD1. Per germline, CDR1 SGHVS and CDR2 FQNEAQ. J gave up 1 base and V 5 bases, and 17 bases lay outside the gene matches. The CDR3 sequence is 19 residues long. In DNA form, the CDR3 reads TGTGCCAGCAGCCATCCCTTAAATGGACAGGGGGAATCATCCTACGAGCAGTACTTC. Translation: CASSHPLNGQGESSYEQYF. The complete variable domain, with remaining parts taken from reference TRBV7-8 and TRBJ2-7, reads GAGVSQSPRYKVAKRGQDVALRCDPISGHVSLFWYQQALGQGPEFLTYFQNEAQLDKSGLPSDRFFAERPEGSVSTLKIQRTQQEDSAVYLCASSHPLNGQGESSYEQYFGPGTRLTVT.